These T cell receptor beta chains were read from a single sample in a study of cytomegalovirus exposure and HLA in healthy donors. This table comes from immunoSEQ multiplex PCR, and its TCRdb copy is limited to in-frame clones, with some not included. This table holds about 150,000 clones, around 79% found once. What was sequenced was PBMCs. These receptor sequences come from a man aged 25-45 years in good health and CMV-seropositive. Both conserved end residues are part of each CDR3. A D gene is named only where the DNA matches it firmly. Part of the rows lack a size; the others show once, few, many or a class for expanded clones.

few	TRBV29-1	NA	TRBJ1-2	CSVVGVGTANYGYTF	TGCAGCGTTGTCGGTGTCGGTACTGCTAACTATGGCTACACCTTC
NA	TRBV6-5	TRBD1	TRBJ1-3	CASSYAAGGSGNTIYF	TGTGCCAGCAGTTACGCGGCAGGGGGCTCTGGAAACACCATATATTTT
NA	TRBV6-5	TRBD2	TRBJ2-1	CASRASGGAGNEQFF	TGTGCCAGCAGAGCTAGCGGGGGGGCCGGCAATGAGCAGTTCTTC
NA	TRBV30	TRBD2	TRBJ2-1	CAWTSGRSAEQFF	TGTGCCTGGACTAGCGGGAGATCAGCTGAGCAGTTCTTC
NA	TRBV7-8	NA	TRBJ2-7	CASSPRQGGIYEQYF	TGTGCCAGCAGCCCTCGACAGGGCGGGATCTACGAGCAGTACTTC
few	TRBV7-6	TRBD1	TRBJ1-5	CASSLRTGRGNQPQHF	TGTGCCAGCAGCCTAAGGACAGGGAGGGGCAATCAGCCCCAGCATTTT
NA	TRBV27	NA	TRBJ2-2	CASSLYSLTGELFF	TGTGCCAGCAGTTTATACAGTCTCACCGGGGAGCTGTTTTTT
NA	TRBV29-1	NA	TRBJ1-1	CSVSKGGGTEAFF	TGCAGCGTCTCCAAGGGGGGGGGCACTGAAGCTTTCTTT
NA	TRBV7-3	TRBD2	TRBJ2-3	CATAGDVLDTQYF	TGTGCCACCGCGGGGGACGTGTTAGATACGCAGTATTTT
NA	TRBV9	NA	TRBJ2-2	CASSGLAGELFF	TGTGCCAGCAGCGGGTTAGCCGGGGAGCTGTTTTTT
few	TRBV19	NA	TRBJ1-1	CASIYRGYWRRNTEAFF	TGTGCCAGTATTTATAGGGGATACTGGCGGAGGAACACTGAAGCTTTCTTT
NA	TRBV7-5	NA	TRBJ1-2	CARSPLIPTPGQGANANYGYTF	TGTGCCAGAAGCCCACTTATTCCGACTCCGGGACAGGGGGCGAACGCTAACTATGGCTACACCTTC
medium-sized	TRBV5-4	NA	TRBJ1-1	CASSQSNTEAFF	TGTGCCAGCAGCCAGTCTAACACTGAAGCTTTCTTT
NA	TRBV6-4	TRBD2	TRBJ2-1	CASSVLAGGPYNEQFF	TGTGCCAGCAGTGTCCTAGCGGGAGGGCCGTACAATGAGCAGTTCTTC
once	TRBV7-8	NA	TRBJ1-1	CASSTRGGGTEAFF	TGTGCCAGCAGCACCCGGGGAGGCGGCACTGAAGCTTTCTTT
once	TRBV30	TRBD1	TRBJ1-2	CAWNLRDRGNYGYTF	TGTGCCTGGAATCTTAGGGACAGGGGTAACTATGGCTACACCTTC
NA	TRBV6-5	NA	TRBJ2-2	CASTKRGGNTGELFF	TGTGCCAGCACGAAAAGGGGCGGGAACACCGGGGAGCTGTTTTTT
once	TRBV5-1	NA	TRBJ1-2	CASSLEAGSSGYTF	TGCGCCAGCAGCTTGGAGGCAGGGTCGAGTGGCTACACCTTC
once	TRBV19	NA	TRBJ1-1	CASSMQVANTEAFF	TGTGCCAGTAGTATGCAGGTGGCGAACACTGAAGCTTTCTTT
few	TRBV4-3	TRBD1	TRBJ1-1	CASSQWQGDTEAFF	TGCGCCAGCAGCCAATGGCAGGGGGACACTGAAGCTTTCTTT
NA	TRBV7-2	NA	TRBJ2-7	CASSLDRSSSYEQYF	TGTGCCAGCAGCTTAGACAGGTCCAGCTCCTACGAGCAGTACTTC
NA	TRBV10-2	TRBD1	TRBJ1-1	CASSDLKTQGGTEAFF	TGCGCCAGCAGTGACCTAAAAACACAGGGGGGCACTGAAGCTTTCTTT
NA	TRBV6-6	NA	TRBJ2-1	CASSDELGARDEQFF	TGTGCCAGCAGTGACGAGCTTGGTGCCCGGGATGAGCAGTTCTTC
NA	TRBV7-2	TRBD1	TRBJ2-1	CASRKGGLYNEQFF	TGTGCCAGCCGTAAAGGGGGCCTATACAATGAGCAGTTCTTC
once	TRBV11-2	TRBD2	TRBJ2-7	CASSPGGGSYEQYF	TGTGCCAGCAGCCCAGGCGGGGGGAGCTACGAGCAGTACTTC
NA	TRBV5-1	TRBD1	TRBJ2-1	CASSLGQAYNEQFF	TGCGCCAGCAGCCTGGGACAGGCCTACAATGAGCAGTTCTTC
NA	TRBV28	TRBD2	TRBJ2-4	CASTGGGRNKNIQYF	TGTGCCAGCACTGGCGGGGGGCGTAACAAAAACATTCAGTACTTC
NA	TRBV27	NA	TRBJ2-3	CASSLGAGGIDTQYF	TGTGCCAGCAGTTTAGGGGCCGGAGGGATAGATACGCAGTATTTT
NA	TRBV10-3	NA	TRBJ2-5	CAISELKADGETQYF	TGTGCCATCAGTGAGTTAAAGGCGGATGGAGAGACCCAGTACTTC
NA	TRBV5-4	TRBD1	TRBJ1-1	CASSGTENTEAFF	TGTGCCAGCAGCGGGACAGAGAACACTGAAGCTTTCTTT
NA	TRBV28	NA	TRBJ2-1	CATDLGVYNEQFF	TGTGCCACTGACCTCGGGGTCTACAATGAGCAGTTCTTC
NA	TRBV10-1	NA	TRBJ1-2	CASSEKTVGGYTF	TGCGCCAGCAGTGAGAAGACAGTGGGAGGCTACACCTTC
NA	TRBV7-9	TRBD2	TRBJ2-5	CASSPWTSEETQYF	TGTGCCAGCAGCCCCTGGACTAGCGAAGAGACCCAGTACTTC
NA	TRBV14	NA	TRBJ1-2	CASSHSRKKAAGVYGYTF	TGTGCCAGCAGCCATAGCAGAAAAAAAGCGGCCGGAGTCTATGGCTACACCTTC
NA	TRBV6-4	TRBD1	TRBJ2-2	CASSTGAFGELFF	TGTGCCAGCAGTACAGGGGCCTTCGGGGAGCTGTTTTTT
NA	TRBV4-2	NA	TRBJ2-7	CASSQDSRIIGQYF	TGTGCCAGCAGCCAAGATTCGAGGATTATAGGGCAGTACTTC
NA	TRBV7-9	NA	TRBJ1-3	CASSLLTGAGNTIYF	TGTGCCAGCAGTCTCTTAACAGGTGCTGGAAACACCATATATTTT
NA	TRBV4-1	TRBD2	TRBJ2-7	CASSQDALIAGGTHYEQYF	TGCGCCAGCAGCCAAGATGCCCTTATAGCGGGAGGGACCCACTACGAGCAGTACTTC
NA	TRBV4-3	NA	TRBJ1-2	CASSQGGRDTGYTF	TGCGCCAGCAGCCAAGGGGGGAGGGACACCGGCTACACCTTC
NA	TRBV5-1	NA	TRBJ2-7	CASSLRVSEQYF	TGCGCCAGCAGCTTGAGAGTGTCCGAGCAGTACTTC
once	TRBV5-6	NA	TRBJ2-3	CASSFTGISTDTQYF	TGTGCCAGCAGCTTTACAGGTATTAGCACAGATACGCAGTATTTT
NA	TRBV28	NA	TRBJ2-7	CASSLSAGEREQYF	TGTGCCAGCAGTTTATCCGCAGGGGAACGCGAGCAGTACTTC
NA	TRBV4-2	NA	TRBJ2-2	CASSQEQRNTGELFF	TGTGCCAGCAGCCAAGAGCAGCGGAACACCGGGGAGCTGTTTTTT
NA	TRBV29-1	TRBD1	TRBJ2-7	CSVNGQGAYEQYF	TGCAGCGTTAACGGACAGGGGGCCTACGAGCAGTACTTC
NA	TRBV18	TRBD1	TRBJ2-3	CASSRLTGGADTQYF	TGTGCCAGCTCACGCTTGACAGGGGGGGCAGATACGCAGTATTTT
NA	TRBV7-9	TRBD2	TRBJ2-1	CASSLGGGSPYNEQFF	TGTGCCAGCAGCTTAGGTGGCGGGAGTCCGTACAATGAGCAGTTCTTC
medium-sized	TRBV5-5	NA	TRBJ1-2	CASSLAVMAVGYTF	TGTGCCAGCAGCTTGGCAGTTATGGCAGTCGGCTACACCTTC
NA	TRBV5-4	NA	TRBJ2-7	CASSLYPGKYEQYF	TGTGCCAGCAGCTTGTATCCAGGGAAGTACGAGCAGTACTTC
NA	TRBV28	NA	TRBJ1-1	CASSPLGKLAEAFF	TGTGCCAGCAGTCCACTAGGCAAACTGGCTGAAGCTTTCTTT
NA	TRBV11-2	TRBD1	TRBJ2-7	CASSRDRAHEQYF	TGTGCCAGCAGCCGAGACAGGGCCCACGAGCAGTACTTC
NA	TRBV5-5	NA	TRBJ1-1	CASSTGTPNTEAFF	TGTGCCAGCAGCACGGGGACACCGAACACTGAAGCTTTCTTT
NA	TRBV4-2	TRBD2	TRBJ2-5	CASSQGGILAGEETQYF	TGTGCCAGCAGCCAAGGAGGGATACTAGCGGGGGAAGAGACCCAGTACTTC
NA	TRBV12-5	TRBD2	TRBJ2-5	CASGLVPLGLAAYVGQETQYF	TGTGCTAGTGGTTTGGTACCGCTGGGACTAGCGGCTTACGTGGGCCAAGAGACCCAGTACTTC
NA	TRBV19	NA	TRBJ1-5	CASSEGHTSNQPQHF	TGTGCCAGTAGTGAGGGACACACGAGCAATCAGCCCCAGCATTTT
NA	TRBV28	TRBD1	TRBJ2-1	CASSPGQGKGSEQFF	TGTGCCAGCAGCCCCGGACAGGGTAAAGGTTCGGAGCAGTTCTTC
NA	TRBV5-1	NA	TRBJ2-5	CASSTFMPQETQYF	TGCGCCAGCAGCACATTCATGCCCCAAGAGACCCAGTACTTC
few	TRBV6-1	NA	TRBJ1-5	CASSEVAANQPQHF	TGTGCCAGCAGTGAAGTAGCAGCGAATCAGCCCCAGCATTTT
NA	TRBV18	NA	TRBJ1-2	CASSPPTRDGYTF	TGTGCCAGCTCACCCCCGACGAGGGATGGCTACACCTTC
few	TRBV5-1	NA	TRBJ1-1	CASSWTANTEAFF	TGCGCCAGCAGCTGGACAGCGAACACTGAAGCTTTCTTT